Listed below are T cell receptor beta chains from one sample, sequenced in a study of blood T cell repertoires in COVID-19. Method: immunoSEQ multiplex PCR; TCRdb's copy keeps in-frame clones and lacks some. The table lists 250,000 or so clones, 70% to 90% of them singletons. The sequencing sample was made of PBMCs or T cells enriched from blood (not recorded which). These receptors originate from a woman in her forties or fifties who had recovered from COVID-19. The CDR3 runs from the conserved cysteine through the conserved F or W. The order of the fields is V gene, D gene, clone size, J gene, CDR3 protein, CDR3 DNA. A D gene is named only where the DNA matches it firmly. Some rows have no size entry. The others give once, few or many, or a class for an expanded clone.

v_call: TRBV7-8
d_call: .
clone_size: .
j_call: TRBJ2-5
cdr3_aa: CASSRPLVGKETQYF
cdr3_nt: TGTGCCAGCAGCCGCCCACTAGTAGGGAAAGAGACCCAGTACTTC

v_call: TRBV19
d_call: TRBD1
clone_size: .
j_call: TRBJ2-7
cdr3_aa: CASSIRTGVPYEQYF
cdr3_nt: TGTGCCAGTAGTATTCGGACAGGGGTTCCCTACGAGCAGTACTTC

v_call: TRBV2
d_call: .
clone_size: .
j_call: TRBJ1-1
cdr3_aa: CASSYDRNTEAFF
cdr3_nt: TGTGCCAGCAGCTACGACAGGAACACTGAAGCTTTCTTT

v_call: TRBV19
d_call: .
clone_size: once
j_call: TRBJ1-1
cdr3_aa: CASSIAASGVTEAFF
cdr3_nt: TGTGCCAGTAGTATAGCCGCCTCCGGAGTCACTGAAGCTTTCTTT

v_call: TRBV19
d_call: TRBD2
clone_size: .
j_call: TRBJ2-7
cdr3_aa: CASSIVASGSHEQYF
cdr3_nt: TGTGCCAGTAGTATAGTGGCTAGCGGGAGTCACGAGCAGTACTTC

v_call: TRBV18
d_call: .
clone_size: .
j_call: TRBJ1-3
cdr3_aa: CASSPLAHTGPYSGNTIYF
cdr3_nt: TGTGCCAGCTCACCACTCGCCCACACAGGGCCCTACTCTGGAAACACCATATATTTT

v_call: TRBV12-3/TRBV12-4
d_call: .
clone_size: once
j_call: TRBJ1-4
cdr3_aa: CASSFARVEKLFF
cdr3_nt: TGTGCCAGCAGTTTTGCCAGGGTTGAAAAACTGTTTTTT

v_call: TRBV28
d_call: .
clone_size: .
j_call: TRBJ1-4
cdr3_aa: CASSLVRDIATNEKLFF
cdr3_nt: TGTGCCAGCAGTTTAGTTCGGGACATAGCAACTAATGAAAAACTGTTTTTT

v_call: TRBV27
d_call: .
clone_size: .
j_call: TRBJ1-1
cdr3_aa: CASTPQGGPAGFTEAFF
cdr3_nt: TGTGCCAGCACCCCGCAGGGAGGCCCCGCGGGCTTCACTGAAGCTTTCTTT

v_call: TRBV28
d_call: TRBD2
clone_size: few
j_call: TRBJ2-7
cdr3_aa: CASMVVAGSYEQYF
cdr3_nt: TGTGCCAGCATGGTGGTAGCGGGCTCCTACGAGCAGTACTTC

v_call: TRBV10-3
d_call: TRBD1
clone_size: .
j_call: TRBJ1-1
cdr3_aa: CAISEAGGTEAFF
cdr3_nt: TGTGCCATCAGTGAAGCAGGGGGGACTGAAGCTTTCTTT

v_call: TRBV2
d_call: .
clone_size: .
j_call: TRBJ2-7
cdr3_aa: CASKSRGGNEQYF
cdr3_nt: TGTGCCAGCAAATCCAGGGGAGGGAACGAGCAGTACTTC

v_call: TRBV28
d_call: .
clone_size: once
j_call: TRBJ2-7
cdr3_aa: CASGTGSSYEQYF
cdr3_nt: TGTGCCAGCGGGACTGGCAGTTCCTACGAGCAGTACTTC

v_call: TRBV7-9
d_call: .
clone_size: .
j_call: TRBJ2-3
cdr3_aa: CASSHGSTDTQYF
cdr3_nt: TGTGCCAGCAGCCACGGGAGCACAGATACGCAGTATTTT

v_call: TRBV29-1
d_call: .
clone_size: .
j_call: TRBJ1-3
cdr3_aa: CSVVDSNGNTIYF
cdr3_nt: TGCAGCGTGGTGGACAGTAACGGAAACACCATATATTTT

v_call: TRBV4-1
d_call: .
clone_size: .
j_call: TRBJ1-1
cdr3_aa: CASSPYDTSGKAFF
cdr3_nt: TGCGCCAGCAGCCCCTACGACACGTCAGGAAAAGCTTTCTTT

v_call: TRBV19
d_call: .
clone_size: .
j_call: TRBJ1-2
cdr3_aa: CASSIGYGYTF
cdr3_nt: TGTGCCAGTAGTATCGGGTATGGCTACACCTTC

v_call: TRBV6-2/TRBV6-3
d_call: .
clone_size: .
j_call: TRBJ2-7
cdr3_aa: CASSYSDREWAKPYYEQYF
cdr3_nt: TGTGCCAGCAGTTACTCCGACCGGGAATGGGCCAAACCCTACTACGAGCAGTACTTC

v_call: TRBV4-2
d_call: TRBD1
clone_size: .
j_call: TRBJ2-1
cdr3_aa: CASSQRDRDNEQFF
cdr3_nt: TGTGCCAGCAGCCAACGGGACAGGGACAATGAGCAGTTCTTC

v_call: TRBV28
d_call: TRBD1
clone_size: .
j_call: TRBJ1-2
cdr3_aa: CASSPVGNRGPYGYTF
cdr3_nt: TGTGCCAGCAGCCCAGTGGGAAACAGGGGTCCCTATGGCTACACCTTC

v_call: TRBV28
d_call: TRBD2
clone_size: .
j_call: TRBJ2-1
cdr3_aa: CASSVPASGRRYNEQFF
cdr3_nt: TGTGCCAGCAGCGTTCCCGCTAGCGGGAGACGCTACAATGAGCAGTTCTTC

v_call: TRBV2
d_call: TRBD1
clone_size: .
j_call: TRBJ2-7
cdr3_aa: CASSEWGTGRKFYEQYF
cdr3_nt: TGTGCCAGCAGTGAATGGGGGACAGGGCGAAAATTCTACGAGCAGTACTTC

v_call: TRBV5-1
d_call: TRBD2
clone_size: .
j_call: TRBJ2-2
cdr3_aa: CASSPAGLAGIGELFF
cdr3_nt: TGCGCCAGCAGCCCGGCGGGACTAGCGGGAATCGGGGAGCTGTTTTTT

v_call: TRBV11-2
d_call: .
clone_size: once
j_call: TRBJ2-7
cdr3_aa: CASSLDRVSLHEQYF
cdr3_nt: TGTGCCAGCAGCTTAGATCGCGTCTCTCTACACGAGCAGTACTTC

v_call: TRBV6-5
d_call: TRBD1
clone_size: .
j_call: TRBJ1-2
cdr3_aa: CASSPGTEVYGYTF
cdr3_nt: TGTGCCAGCAGTCCCGGGACAGAGGTCTATGGCTACACCTTC

v_call: TRBV7-8
d_call: TRBD2
clone_size: .
j_call: TRBJ2-7
cdr3_aa: CASSLGNSWGGIYEQYF
cdr3_nt: TGTGCCAGCAGCTTAGGAAATAGTTGGGGGGGGATCTACGAGCAGTACTTC

v_call: TRBV5-1
d_call: TRBD2
clone_size: .
j_call: TRBJ2-2
cdr3_aa: CASSQGLAGARGRTGELFF
cdr3_nt: TGCGCCAGCAGCCAGGGACTAGCGGGAGCGAGAGGGCGAACCGGGGAGCTGTTTTTT

v_call: TRBV3-1/TRBV3-2
d_call: TRBD1
clone_size: .
j_call: TRBJ1-3
cdr3_aa: CASSSDRASGNTIYF
cdr3_nt: TGTGCCAGCAGTTCTGACAGGGCATCTGGAAACACCATATATTTT

v_call: TRBV28
d_call: TRBD2
clone_size: .
j_call: TRBJ2-7
cdr3_aa: CASNEAGGPPYEQYF
cdr3_nt: TGTGCCAGCAATGAGGCGGGAGGGCCCCCCTACGAGCAGTACTTC

v_call: TRBV1
d_call: .
clone_size: .
j_call: TRBJ1-5
cdr3_aa: CTSSQDLGTGKVGGNQPQHF
cdr3_nt: TGCACCAGCAGCCAAGATTTAGGGACAGGGAAGGTTGGGGGCAATCAGCCCCAGCATTTT

v_call: TRBV19
d_call: TRBD2
clone_size: .
j_call: TRBJ2-2
cdr3_aa: CASSIPGQRGDTGELFF
cdr3_nt: TGTGCCAGTAGTATCCCTGGGCAGCGGGGAGACACCGGGGAGCTGTTTTTT